This entry lists 3 T cell receptor beta chains sequenced from one sample in a study of T cell responses to AZD1222 COVID-19 vaccine. This table comes from immunoSEQ multiplex PCR, and its TCRdb copy is limited to in-frame clones, with some not included. This table holds about 110,000 clones, 90% found once. The sequencing used peripheral blood, collected 28 days after the second AZD1222 dose. These receptors all stem from an adult who received the AZD1222 COVID-19 vaccine.

The genes are TRBV10-3 and TRBJ2-5; the match to TRBD2 covers 12 bases. Unmatched junction bases numbered 3, after V lost 5 bases and J lost 5 bases. CDR3 length: 14 amino acids. Germline CDR1 is ENHRY and CDR2 is SYGVKD. CDR3 nucleotides: TGTGCCATCAGTCCCGGGACTAGCGGGGAGACCCAGTACTTC. Translation: CAISPGTSGETQYF.

J is TRBJ1-1 and V is TRBV7-6, with a tentative D call TRBD1 (5 bases). Germline loops: CDR1 SGHVS, CDR2 FNYEAQ. This CDR3 comprises 15 residues. Trimming shortened V by 4 bases and J by 0 bases, and 12 bases separated the two germline ends. CDR3 DNA sequence: TGTGCCAGCAGCTCCCTGGGGCCAATGAACACTGAAGCTTTCTTT. Protein product: CASSSLGPMNTEAFF. The whole variable domain, remainder taken from reference TRBV7-6 and TRBJ1-1, is GAGVSQSPRYKVTKRGQDVALRCDPISGHVSLYWYRQALGQGPEFLTYFNYEAQQDKSGLPNDRFSAERPEGSISTLTIQRTEQRDSAMYRCASSSLGPMNTEAFFGQGTRLTVV.

The rearrangement uses TRBV3-1 (or the pseudogene TRBV3-2) and TRBJ2-7; 8 bases agree with TRBD2. CDR1 is LGHDT, CDR2 YNNKEL, per germline (reference sequence). V lost 0 bases, J lost 2 bases, and 3 bases stayed unmatched. The CDR3 runs 15 residues. The DNA for the CDR3 is TGTGCCAGCAGCCAAGATCGGGGGGGCACCTACGAGCAGTACTTC. It encodes CASSQDRGGTYEQYF.